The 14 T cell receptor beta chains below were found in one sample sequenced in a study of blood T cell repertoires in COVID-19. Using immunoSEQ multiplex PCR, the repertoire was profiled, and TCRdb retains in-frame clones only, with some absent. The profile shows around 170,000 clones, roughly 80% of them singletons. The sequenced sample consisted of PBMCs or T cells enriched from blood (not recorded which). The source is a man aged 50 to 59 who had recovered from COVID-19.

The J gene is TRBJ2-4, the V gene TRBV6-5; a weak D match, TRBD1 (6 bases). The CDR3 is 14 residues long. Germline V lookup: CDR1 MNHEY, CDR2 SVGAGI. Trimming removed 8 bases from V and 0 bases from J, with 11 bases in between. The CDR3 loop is CASFQQGAKNIQYF. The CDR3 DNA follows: TGTGCCAGCTTTCAACAGGGAGCCAAAAACATTCAGTACTTC.

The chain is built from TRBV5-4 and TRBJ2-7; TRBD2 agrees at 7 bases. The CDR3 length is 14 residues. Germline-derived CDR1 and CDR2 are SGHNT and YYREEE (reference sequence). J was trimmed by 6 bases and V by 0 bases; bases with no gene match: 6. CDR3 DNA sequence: TGTGCCAGCAGCTTGGCCTTGACTAGCAGCGAGCAGTACTTC. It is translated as CASSLALTSSEQYF.

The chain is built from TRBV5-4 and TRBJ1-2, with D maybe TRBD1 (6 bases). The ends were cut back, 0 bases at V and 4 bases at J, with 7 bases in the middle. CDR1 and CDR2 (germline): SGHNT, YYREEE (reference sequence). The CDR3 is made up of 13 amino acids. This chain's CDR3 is CASSLEGGYGYTF. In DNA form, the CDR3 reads TGTGCCAGCAGCTTGGAAGGGGGCTATGGCTACACCTTC.

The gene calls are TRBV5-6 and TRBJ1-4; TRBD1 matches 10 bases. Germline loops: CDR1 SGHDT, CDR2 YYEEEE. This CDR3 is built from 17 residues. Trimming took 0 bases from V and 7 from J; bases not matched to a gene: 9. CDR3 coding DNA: TGTGCCAGCAGCTTGGCGGCGACAGGGGGCGTCGGTGAAAAACTGTTTTTT. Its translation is CASSLAATGGVGEKLFF.

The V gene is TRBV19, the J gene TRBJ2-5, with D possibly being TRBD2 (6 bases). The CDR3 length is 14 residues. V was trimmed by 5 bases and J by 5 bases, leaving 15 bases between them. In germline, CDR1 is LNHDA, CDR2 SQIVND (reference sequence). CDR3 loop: CASSFTGVGETQYF. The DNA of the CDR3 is TGTGCCAGTAGTTTTACGGGGGTCGGGGAGACCCAGTACTTC.

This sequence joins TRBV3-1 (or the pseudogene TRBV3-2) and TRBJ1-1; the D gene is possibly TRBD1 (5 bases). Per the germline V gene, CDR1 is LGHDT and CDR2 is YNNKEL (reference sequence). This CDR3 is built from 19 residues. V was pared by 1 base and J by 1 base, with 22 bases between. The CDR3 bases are TGTGCCAGCAGCCAAGTCCCGCCCGTGCAGGGTTGGGGGAACACTGAAGCTTTCTTT. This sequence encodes CASSQVPPVQGWGNTEAFF.

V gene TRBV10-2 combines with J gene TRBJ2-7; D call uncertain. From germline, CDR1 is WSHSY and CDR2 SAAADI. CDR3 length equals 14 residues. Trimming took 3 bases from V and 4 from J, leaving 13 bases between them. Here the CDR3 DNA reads TGCGCCAGCAGTGACTCGAGCAGGAATTACGAGCAGTACTTC. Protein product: CASSDSSRNYEQYF.

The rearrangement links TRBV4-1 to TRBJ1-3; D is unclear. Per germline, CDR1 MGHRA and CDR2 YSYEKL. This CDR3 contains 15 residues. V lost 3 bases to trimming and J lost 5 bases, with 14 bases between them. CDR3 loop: CASSHAESFRNTIYF. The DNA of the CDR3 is TGCGCCAGCAGCCACGCTGAGTCCTTCCGAAACACCATATATTTT.

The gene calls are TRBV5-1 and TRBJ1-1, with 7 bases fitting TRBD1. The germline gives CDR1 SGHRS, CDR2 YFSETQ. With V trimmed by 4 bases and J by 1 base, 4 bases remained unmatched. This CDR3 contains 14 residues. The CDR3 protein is CASSLRQGNTEAFF. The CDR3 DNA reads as TGCGCCAGCAGCCTCAGACAGGGGAACACTGAAGCTTTCTTT.

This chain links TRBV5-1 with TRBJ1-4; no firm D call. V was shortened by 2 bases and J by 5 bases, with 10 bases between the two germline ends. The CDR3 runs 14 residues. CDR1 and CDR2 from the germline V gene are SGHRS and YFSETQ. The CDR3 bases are TGCGCCAGCAGCTTTTCGGGAATAAATGAAAAACTGTTTTTT. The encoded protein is CASSFSGINEKLFF.

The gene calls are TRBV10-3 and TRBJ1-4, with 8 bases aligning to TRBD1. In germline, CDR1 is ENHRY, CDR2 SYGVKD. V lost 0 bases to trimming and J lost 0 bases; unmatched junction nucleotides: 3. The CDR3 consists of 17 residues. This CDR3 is CAISESQGAATNEKLFF. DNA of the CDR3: TGTGCCATCAGTGAGTCTCAGGGGGCGGCAACTAATGAAAAACTGTTTTTT.

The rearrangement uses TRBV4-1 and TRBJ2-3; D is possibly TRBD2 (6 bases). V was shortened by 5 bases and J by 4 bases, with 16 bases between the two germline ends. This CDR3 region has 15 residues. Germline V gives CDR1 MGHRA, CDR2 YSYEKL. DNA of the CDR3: TGCGCCAGCAGCTTCATCGGGGGATGGGCAGATACGCAGTATTTT. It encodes CASSFIGGWADTQYF.

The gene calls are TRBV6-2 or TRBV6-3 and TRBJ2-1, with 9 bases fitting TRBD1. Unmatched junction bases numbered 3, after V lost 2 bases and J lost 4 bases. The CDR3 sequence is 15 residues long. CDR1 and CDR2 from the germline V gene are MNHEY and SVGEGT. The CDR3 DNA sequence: TGTGCCAGCAGTTACCTACAGGGGGCATACAATGAGCAGTTCTTC. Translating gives CASSYLQGAYNEQFF.

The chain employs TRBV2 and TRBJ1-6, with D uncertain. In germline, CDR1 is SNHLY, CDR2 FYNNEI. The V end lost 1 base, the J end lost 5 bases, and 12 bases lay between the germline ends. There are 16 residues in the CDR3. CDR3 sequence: CASSEGRGTNNSPLHF. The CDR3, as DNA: TGTGCCAGCAGTGAAGGTCGAGGTACGAATAATTCACCCCTCCACTTT.